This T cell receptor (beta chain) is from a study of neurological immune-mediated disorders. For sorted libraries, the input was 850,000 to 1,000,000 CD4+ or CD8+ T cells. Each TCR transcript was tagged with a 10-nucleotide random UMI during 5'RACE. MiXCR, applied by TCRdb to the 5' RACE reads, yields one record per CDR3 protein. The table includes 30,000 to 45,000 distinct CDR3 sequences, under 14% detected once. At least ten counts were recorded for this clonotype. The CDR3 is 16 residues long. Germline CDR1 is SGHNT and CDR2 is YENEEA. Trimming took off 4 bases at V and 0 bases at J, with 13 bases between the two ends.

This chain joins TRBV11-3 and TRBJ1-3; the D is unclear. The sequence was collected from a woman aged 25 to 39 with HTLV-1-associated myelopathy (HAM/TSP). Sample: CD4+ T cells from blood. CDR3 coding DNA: TGTGCCAGCAGCTCGAGGTACCAGCTCTCTGGAAACACCATATATTTT. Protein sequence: CASSSRYQLSGNTIYF.